Described below is a single T cell receptor (beta chain) sequence and its context. The antigen is not known. This sample was included in a study of high-grade serous ovarian cancer treatment subgroups. Tumor samples were obtained before definitive surgery or chemotherapy. Study results and caveats: Repertoire similarity ranged roughly 0.1 to 0.79 between tumors of one patient.

Germline CDR1 reads SGHKS; CDR2 reads YYEKEE (reference sequence). CDR3 length: 13 amino acids. V gave up 4 bases and J gave up 5 bases, with 10 bases separating them. TCRdb's table, derived via immunoSEQ multiplex PCR, lists solely in-frame clones and lacks some. The sample records about 3,900 clones, about 80% being singletons. J is TRBJ1-5 and V is TRBV5-5; D gene uncertain. Sequenced: tumor tissue. The source is a human donor with high-grade serous ovarian cancer. The CDR3 DNA reads TGTGCCAGCAGCACCGGCCCGTATCAGCCCCAGCATTTT. Residues: CASSTGPYQPQHF.